This TCR beta chain originates from a study of cytomegalovirus exposure and HLA in healthy donors. Study conclusions and caveats: Analysis was carried out at a later point, and it linked a missense DCLRE1C variant to TCR beta V- and J-gene trimming.

The CDR3 has 15 residues. CDR1 MDHEN and CDR2 SYDVKM come from the germline V gene. The germline V and J ends were trimmed by 8 bases and 0 bases, with 14 bases remaining between them. Researchers ran the PCR with 60 Vbeta and 13 Jbeta primers. Method: immunoSEQ multiplex PCR; TCRdb's copy keeps in-frame clones and lacks some. The sample includes around 100,000 clones, 82% of them seen just once. A note on this clone: Its antigen is unidentified.

The rearrangement uses TRBV28 and TRBJ1-5; D possibly corresponds to TRBD1 (5 bases). This TCR was sampled from a man aged 25 to 40 in good health and CMV-seropositive. Input material: PBMCs. CDR3: CASLPGGTSNQPQHF. In DNA form, the CDR3 reads TGTGCCAGCCTCCCGGGGGGGACTAGCAATCAGCCCCAGCATTTT. The full variable domain, in which reference TRBV28 and TRBJ1-5 provide the parts outside the CDR3, is DVKVTQSSRYLVKRTGEKVFLECVQDMDHENMFWYRQDPGLGLRLIYFSYDVKMKEKGDIPEGYSVSREKKERFSLILESASTNQTSMYLCASLPGGTSNQPQHFGDGTRLSIL.